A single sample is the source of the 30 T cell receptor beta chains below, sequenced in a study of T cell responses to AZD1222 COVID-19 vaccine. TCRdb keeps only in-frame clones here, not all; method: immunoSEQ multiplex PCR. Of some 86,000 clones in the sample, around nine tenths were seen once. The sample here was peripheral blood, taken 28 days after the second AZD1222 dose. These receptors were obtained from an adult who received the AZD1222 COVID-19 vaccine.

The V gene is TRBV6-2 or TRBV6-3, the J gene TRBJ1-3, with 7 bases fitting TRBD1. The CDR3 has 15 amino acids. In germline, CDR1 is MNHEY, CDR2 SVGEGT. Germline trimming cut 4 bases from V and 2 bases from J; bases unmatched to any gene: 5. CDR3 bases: TGTGCCAGCAGTTTGGGACAGAAGACTGGAAACACCATATATTTT. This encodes CASSLGQKTGNTIYF.

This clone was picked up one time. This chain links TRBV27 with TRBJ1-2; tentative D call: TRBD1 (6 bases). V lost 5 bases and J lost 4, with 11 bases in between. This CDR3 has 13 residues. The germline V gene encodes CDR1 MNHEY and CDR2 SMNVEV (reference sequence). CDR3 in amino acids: CASSTQGFYGYTF. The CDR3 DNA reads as TGTGCCAGCAGTACCCAGGGGTTCTATGGCTACACCTTC.

The CDR3 DNA sequence: TGTGCCAGCAGCTTAGCGAGCGGAAACACCATATATTTT. It yields the protein CASSLASGNTIYF. The gene calls are TRBV11-2 and TRBJ1-3; D remains unclear. The CDR3 sequence is 13 residues long. Trimming removed 1 base at V and 4 bases at J, with 5 bases between. The germline V gene encodes CDR1 SGHAT and CDR2 FQNNGV.

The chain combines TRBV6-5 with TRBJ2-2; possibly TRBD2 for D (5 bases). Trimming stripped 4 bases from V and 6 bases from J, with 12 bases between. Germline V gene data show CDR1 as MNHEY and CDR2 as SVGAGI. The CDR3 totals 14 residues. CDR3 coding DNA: TGTGCCAGCAGTTCCACGTCAGCGGCCGGGGAGCTGTTTTTT. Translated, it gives CASSSTSAAGELFF.

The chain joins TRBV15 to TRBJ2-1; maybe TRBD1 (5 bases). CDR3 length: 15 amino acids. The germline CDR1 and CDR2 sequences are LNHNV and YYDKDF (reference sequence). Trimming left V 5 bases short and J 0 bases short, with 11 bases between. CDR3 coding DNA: TGTGCCACCAGCGAACAGGCGAGCTCCTACAATGAGCAGTTCTTC. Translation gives CATSEQASSYNEQFF.

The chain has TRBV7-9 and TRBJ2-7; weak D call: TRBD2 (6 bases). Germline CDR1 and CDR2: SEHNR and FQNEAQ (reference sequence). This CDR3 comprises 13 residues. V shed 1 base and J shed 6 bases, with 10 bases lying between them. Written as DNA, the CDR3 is TGTGCCAGCAGCTTAGTGGGACTCCGCGAGCAGTACTTC. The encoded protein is CASSLVGLREQYF. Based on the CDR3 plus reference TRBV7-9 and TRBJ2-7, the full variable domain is DTGVSQNPRHKITKRGQNVTFRCDPISEHNRLYWYRQTLGQGPEFLTYFQNEAQLEKSRLLSDRFSAERPKGSFSTLEIQRTEQGDSAMYLCASSLVGLREQYFGPGTRLTVT.

CDR3 nucleotide sequence: TGTGCCAGTAGTATGGGGGGGACCGAGAGCACAGATACGCAGTATTTT. Translation gives CASSMGGTESTDTQYF. This chain uses TRBV19 with TRBJ2-3; 7 bases align to TRBD2. The V gene end was trimmed by 3 bases and the J gene end by 0 bases; junction bases not matched to a gene: 6. This CDR3 is 16 amino acids long. CDR1 LNHDA and CDR2 SQIVND come from the germline V gene (reference sequence). Drawing the rest from reference TRBV19 and TRBJ2-3, the complete variable domain is DGGITQSPKYLFRKEGQNVTLSCEQNLNHDAMYWYRQDPGQGLRLIYYSQIVNDFQKGDIAEGYSVSREKKESFPLTVTSAQKNPTAFYLCASSMGGTESTDTQYFGPGTRLTVL.

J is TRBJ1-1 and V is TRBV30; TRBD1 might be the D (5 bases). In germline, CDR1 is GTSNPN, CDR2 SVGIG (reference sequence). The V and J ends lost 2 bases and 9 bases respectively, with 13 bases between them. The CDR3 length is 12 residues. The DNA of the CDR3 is TGTGCCTGGAGTAGGGGCCCACCGAAAGCTTTCTTT. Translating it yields CAWSRGPPKAFF.

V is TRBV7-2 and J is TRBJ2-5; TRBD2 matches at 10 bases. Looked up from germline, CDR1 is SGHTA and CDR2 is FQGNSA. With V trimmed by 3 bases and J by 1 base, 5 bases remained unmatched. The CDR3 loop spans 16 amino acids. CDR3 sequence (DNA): TGTGCCAGCAGCTTGGTAGCGGGGGGACTCCAAGAGACCCAGTACTTC. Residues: CASSLVAGGLQETQYF.

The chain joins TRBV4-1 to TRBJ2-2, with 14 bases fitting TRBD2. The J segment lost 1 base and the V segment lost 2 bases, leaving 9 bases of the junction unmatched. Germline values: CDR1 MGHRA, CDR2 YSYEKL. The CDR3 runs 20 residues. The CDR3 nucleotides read TGCGCCAGCAGCCAATGGGGACTAGCGGGGGCCAACATGAACACCGGGGAGCTGTTTTTT. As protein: CASSQWGLAGANMNTGELFF.

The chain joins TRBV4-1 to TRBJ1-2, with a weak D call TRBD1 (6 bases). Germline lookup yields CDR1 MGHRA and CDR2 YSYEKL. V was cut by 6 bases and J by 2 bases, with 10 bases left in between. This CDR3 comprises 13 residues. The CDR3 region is CASSNTGNYGYTF. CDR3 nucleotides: TGCGCCAGCAGTAATACAGGGAACTATGGCTACACCTTC.

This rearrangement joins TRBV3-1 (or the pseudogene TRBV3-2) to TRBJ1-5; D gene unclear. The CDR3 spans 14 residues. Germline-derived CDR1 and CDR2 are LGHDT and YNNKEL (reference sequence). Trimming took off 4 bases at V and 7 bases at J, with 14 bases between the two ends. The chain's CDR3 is CASSRTLEGQPQHF. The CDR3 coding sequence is TGTGCCAGCAGCCGGACTCTTGAAGGGCAGCCCCAGCATTTT.

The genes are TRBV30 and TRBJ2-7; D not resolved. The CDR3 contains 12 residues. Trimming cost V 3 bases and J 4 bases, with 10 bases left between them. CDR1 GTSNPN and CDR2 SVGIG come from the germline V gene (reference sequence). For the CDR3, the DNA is TGTGCCTGGAGCCTACCTCGGTACGAGCAGTACTTC. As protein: CAWSLPRYEQYF.

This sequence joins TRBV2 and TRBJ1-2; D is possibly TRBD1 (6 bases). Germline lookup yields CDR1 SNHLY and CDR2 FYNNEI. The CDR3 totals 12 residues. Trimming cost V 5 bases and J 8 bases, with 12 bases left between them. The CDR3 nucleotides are TGTGCCAGCAGTTACAGGGAATGGGGCTACACCTTC. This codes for CASSYREWGYTF.

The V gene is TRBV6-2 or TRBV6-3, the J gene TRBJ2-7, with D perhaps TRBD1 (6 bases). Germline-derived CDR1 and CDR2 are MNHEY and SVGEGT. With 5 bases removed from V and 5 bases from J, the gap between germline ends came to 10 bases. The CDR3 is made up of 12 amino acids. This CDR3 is CASSIRQDEQYF. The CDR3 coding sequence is TGTGCCAGCAGTATCAGACAGGACGAGCAGTACTTC.

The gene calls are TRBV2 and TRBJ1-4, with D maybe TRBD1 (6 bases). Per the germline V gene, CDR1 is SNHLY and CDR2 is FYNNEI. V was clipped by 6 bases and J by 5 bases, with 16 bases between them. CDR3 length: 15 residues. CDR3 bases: TGTGCCAGCAGGGAAAAACGGACAGCGAATGAAAAACTGTTTTTT. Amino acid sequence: CASREKRTANEKLFF.

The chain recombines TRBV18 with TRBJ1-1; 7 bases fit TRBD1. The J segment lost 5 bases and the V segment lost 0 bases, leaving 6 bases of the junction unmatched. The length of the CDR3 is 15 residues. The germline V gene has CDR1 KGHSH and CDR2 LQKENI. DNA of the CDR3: TGTGCCAGCTCACCACCGGCAGGGGGTAAGACTGAAGCTTTCTTT. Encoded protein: CASSPPAGGKTEAFF.

The CDR3 reads CASSLQGQETQYF. CDR3 nucleotides: TGCGCCAGCAGCTTGCAGGGCCAAGAGACCCAGTACTTC. This sequence joins TRBV5-1 and TRBJ2-5; D perhaps matches TRBD1 (5 bases). CDR3 length equals 13 residues. V was trimmed by 1 base and J by 1 base, leaving 5 bases between them. Germline-derived CDR1 and CDR2 are SGHRS and YFSETQ.

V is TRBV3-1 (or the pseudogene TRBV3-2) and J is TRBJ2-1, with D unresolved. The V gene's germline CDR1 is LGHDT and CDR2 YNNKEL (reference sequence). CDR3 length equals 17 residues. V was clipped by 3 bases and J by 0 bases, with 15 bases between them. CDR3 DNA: TGTGCCAGCAGCCACGTGGGCTCTTTAAGCTCCTACAATGAGCAGTTCTTC. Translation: CASSHVGSLSSYNEQFF.

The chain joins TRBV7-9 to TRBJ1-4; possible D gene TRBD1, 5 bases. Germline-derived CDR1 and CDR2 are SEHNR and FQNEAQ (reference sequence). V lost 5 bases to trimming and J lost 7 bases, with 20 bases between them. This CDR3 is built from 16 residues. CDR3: CASSRGVVGGIEKLFF. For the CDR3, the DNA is TGTGCCAGCAGCCGAGGCGTCGTTGGGGGGATTGAAAAACTGTTTTTT.

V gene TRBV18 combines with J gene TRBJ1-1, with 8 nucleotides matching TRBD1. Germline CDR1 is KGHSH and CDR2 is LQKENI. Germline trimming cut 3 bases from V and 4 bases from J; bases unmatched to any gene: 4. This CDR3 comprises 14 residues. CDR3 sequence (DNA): TGTGCCAGCTCACCGGGACAGGCTGGCACTGAAGCTTTCTTT. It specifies CASSPGQAGTEAFF.

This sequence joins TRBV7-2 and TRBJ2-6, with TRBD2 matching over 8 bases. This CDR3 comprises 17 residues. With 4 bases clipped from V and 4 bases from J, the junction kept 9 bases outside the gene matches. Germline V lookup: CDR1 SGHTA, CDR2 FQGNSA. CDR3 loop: CASSSPRGGSGANVLTF. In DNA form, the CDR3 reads TGTGCCAGCAGCTCCCCCCGGGGGGGTTCAGGGGCCAACGTCCTGACTTTC. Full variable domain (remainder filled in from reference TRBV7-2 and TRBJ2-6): GAGVSQSPSNKVTEKGKDVELRCDPISGHTALYWYRQSLGQGLEFLIYFQGNSAPDKSGLPSDRFSAERTGGSVSTLTIQRTQQEDSAVYLCASSSPRGGSGANVLTFGAGSRLTVL.

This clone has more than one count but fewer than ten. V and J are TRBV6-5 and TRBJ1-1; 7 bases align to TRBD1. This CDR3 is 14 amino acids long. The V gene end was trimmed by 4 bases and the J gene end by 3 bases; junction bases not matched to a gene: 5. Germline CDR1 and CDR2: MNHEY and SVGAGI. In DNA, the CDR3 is TGTGCCAGCAGTTCCGACAGGGCGGACACTGAAGCTTTCTTT. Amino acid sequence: CASSSDRADTEAFF.

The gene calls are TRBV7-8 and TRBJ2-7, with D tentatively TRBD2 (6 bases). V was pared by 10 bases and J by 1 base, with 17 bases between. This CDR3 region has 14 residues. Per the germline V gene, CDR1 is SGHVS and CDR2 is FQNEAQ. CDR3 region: CATNRRDGSYEQYF. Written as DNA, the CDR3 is TGTGCCACCAACAGGCGGGACGGTTCCTACGAGCAGTACTTC.

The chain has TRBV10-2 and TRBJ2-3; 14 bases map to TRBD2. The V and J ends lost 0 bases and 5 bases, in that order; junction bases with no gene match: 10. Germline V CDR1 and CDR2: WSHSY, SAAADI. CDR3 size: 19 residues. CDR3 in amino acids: CASSESIGLAGGLGDTQYF. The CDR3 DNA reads TGCGCCAGCAGTGAGTCTATAGGACTAGCGGGGGGACTAGGAGATACGCAGTATTTT.

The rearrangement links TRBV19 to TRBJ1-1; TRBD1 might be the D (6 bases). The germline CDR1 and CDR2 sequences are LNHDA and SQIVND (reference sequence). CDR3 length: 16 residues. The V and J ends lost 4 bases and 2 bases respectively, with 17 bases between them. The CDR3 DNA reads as TGTGCCAGTAGTAAACCGATCACAGGGACAAACACTGAAGCTTTCTTT. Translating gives CASSKPITGTNTEAFF. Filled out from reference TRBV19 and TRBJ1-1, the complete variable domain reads DGGITQSPKYLFRKEGQNVTLSCEQNLNHDAMYWYRQDPGQGLRLIYYSQIVNDFQKGDIAEGYSVSREKKESFPLTVTSAQKNPTAFYLCASSKPITGTNTEAFFGQGTRLTVV.

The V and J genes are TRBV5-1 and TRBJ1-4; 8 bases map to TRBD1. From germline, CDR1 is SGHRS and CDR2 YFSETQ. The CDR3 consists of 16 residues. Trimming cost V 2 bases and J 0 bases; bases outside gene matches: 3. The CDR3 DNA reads TGCGCCAGCAGCTTTGGACAGGGCGCAACTAATGAAAAACTGTTTTTT. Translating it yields CASSFGQGATNEKLFF.

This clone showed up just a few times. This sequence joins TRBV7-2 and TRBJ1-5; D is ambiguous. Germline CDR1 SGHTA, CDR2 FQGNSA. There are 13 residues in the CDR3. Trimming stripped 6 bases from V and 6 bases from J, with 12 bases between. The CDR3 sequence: CASRLDPGQPQHF. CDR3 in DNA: TGTGCCAGCAGACTAGACCCAGGTCAGCCCCAGCATTTT.

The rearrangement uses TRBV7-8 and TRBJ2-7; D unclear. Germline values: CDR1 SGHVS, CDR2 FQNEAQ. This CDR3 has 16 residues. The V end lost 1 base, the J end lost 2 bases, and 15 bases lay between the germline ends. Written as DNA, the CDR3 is TGTGCCAGCAGCTTAGTTAGTGTGCCCTGGGCCTACGAGCAGTACTTC. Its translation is CASSLVSVPWAYEQYF.

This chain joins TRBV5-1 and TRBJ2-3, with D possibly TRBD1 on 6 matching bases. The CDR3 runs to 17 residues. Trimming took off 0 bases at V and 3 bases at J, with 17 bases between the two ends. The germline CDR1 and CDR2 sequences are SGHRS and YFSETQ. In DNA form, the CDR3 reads TGCGCCAGCAGCTTGGTTTCGGCGGACAGAAGGACAGATACGCAGTATTTT. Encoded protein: CASSLVSADRRTDTQYF.